This T cell receptor (beta chain) is from a study of tissue T cells after allogeneic stem cell transplantation. General observations from the study: Some tissue clones might be persisting host cells; their alloreactivity or antigen specificity was not determined. Within patients, tissue anatomy strongly shaped TCR repertoire composition.

TCRbeta CDR3 was sequenced at survey depth with template counts. Data came from immunoSEQ multiplex PCR; TCRdb stores just in-frame clones and leaves some out. The sample lists 8,700 or so clones, approximately 45% seen once, with 7.1% in the top ten. As to this clone: What it binds is not known. Each gene name is a mouse one. Read coverage stops 1 residue before the CDR3 terminus; the germline J gene supplies the remainder.

The sample's time point: mouse harvest day 7 after allogeneic transplant. Each mouse received 10^7 T-cell-depleted marrow cells plus 10^6 splenic CD5+ T cells by tail vein. Mice had MHC-mismatched B6 into BALB/c GVHD, sampled day 7 or 14. V was shortened by 3 bases and J by 3 bases, with 11 bases between the two germline ends. The CDR3 consists of 14 residues. Germline V lookup: CDR1 MSHET, CDR2 SYDVDS. The chain carries TRBV29 and TRBJ1-1; weak D call: TRBD1 (6 bases). Sequencing was carried out using gut tissue. The TCR sequence derives from a female BALB/c mouse given C57BL/6 T cells with graft-versus-host disease after an allogeneic hematopoietic cell transplant. The CDR3 bases that were read are TGTGCTAGCAGTTTCTCGGGGGCTTACACAGAAGTCTTC. Translating it yields CASSFSGAYTEVF. The full CDR3 sequence reads CASSFSGAYTEVFF. The full variable domain, completed using reference TRBV29 and TRBJ1-1, is DMKVTQMPRYLIKRMGENVLLECGQDMSHETMYWYRQDPGLGLQLIYISYDVDSNSEGDIPKGYRVSRKKREHFSLILDSAKTNQTSVYFCASSFSGAYTEVFFGKGTRLTVV.